This TCR beta chain stems from a study of post-analysis software for immune sequencing data. Overall study results and limits: Clustering by F measure revealed strong co-clustering among samples prepared together in one batch. Controls showed lower frequencies than patients for roughly five TRBV segments, and TRBV5-6, TRBV5-1 and TRBV20-1 were among these. Compared against controls, patients with multiple sclerosis displayed significantly lower normalized Chao1 diversity.

Germline V gene lookup returns CDR1 SNHLY and CDR2 FYNNEI. The CDR3 runs 14 residues. Trimming shortened V by 4 bases and J by 5 bases, and 14 bases separated the two germline ends. The authors incorporated unique molecular identifiers into the TCR beta cDNA libraries. T cells numbering about 0.95 to 10 million gave rise to roughly 0.5 million cDNA molecules. MiXCR, applied by TCRdb to the PCR reads, yields one record per CDR3 protein. The table lists more than 500,000 distinct CDR3 sequences, approximately 31% of them singletons. On this clonotype: The antigen is not known.

The V and J genes are TRBV2 and TRBJ1-1, with D hard to call. Sample: blood. This clonotype was sampled from a girl aged 2-17 years with multiple sclerosis. The CDR3 nucleotides read TGTGCCAGCAGTGTTGGGGTTTTAGGAACTGAAGCTTTCTTT. Protein product: CASSVGVLGTEAFF. Supplemented by reference TRBV2 and TRBJ1-1, the full variable domain reads EPEVTQTPSHQVTQMGQEVILRCVPISNHLYFYWYRQILGQKVEFLVSFYNNEISEKSEIFDDQFSVERPDGSNFTLKIRSTKLEDSAMYFCASSVGVLGTEAFFGQGTRLTVV.